This TCR beta chain stems from a study of control samples from healthy donors and cancer patients. Assay used: immunoSEQ multiplex PCR; TCRdb lists only in-frame clones, some missing. The top ten hold approximately 11% of the sample, which has about 1,800 clones, around three quarters seen once. The TCR was taken from a female donor with lung cancer. The sequenced material came from formalin-fixed, paraffin-embedded tissue.

The CDR3 loop reads CASARALGNQPQHF. CDR3 sequence (DNA): TGTGCCAGCGCGCGGGCCTTGGGCAATCAGCCCCAGCATTTT. The chain joins TRBV28 to TRBJ1-5; D unresolved. This CDR3 is built from 14 residues. Trimming pared 8 bases from V and 2 bases from J, leaving 13 bases between. Germline V gene lookup returns CDR1 MDHEN and CDR2 SYDVKM.